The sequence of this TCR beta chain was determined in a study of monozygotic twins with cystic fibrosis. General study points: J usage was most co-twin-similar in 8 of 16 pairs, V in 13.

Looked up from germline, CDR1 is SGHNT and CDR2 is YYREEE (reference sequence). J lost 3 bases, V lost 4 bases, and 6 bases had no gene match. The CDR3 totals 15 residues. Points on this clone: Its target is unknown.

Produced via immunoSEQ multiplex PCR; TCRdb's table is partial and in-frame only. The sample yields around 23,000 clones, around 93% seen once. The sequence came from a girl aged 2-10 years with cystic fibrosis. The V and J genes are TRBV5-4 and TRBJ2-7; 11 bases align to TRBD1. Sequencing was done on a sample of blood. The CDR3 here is CASSRTGTGGYEQYF. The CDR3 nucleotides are TGTGCCAGCAGCCGTACCGGGACAGGGGGCTACGAGCAGTACTTC.